This TCR beta chain was sequenced in a study of cytomegalovirus exposure and HLA in healthy donors. Study observations and caveats: TCR sequences were mostly rare, though some public TCRs occurred in many donors. In a later analysis, first-cohort TCR clusters were found to tend to co-occur in the approximately 110 validation repertoires.

The donors were part of the validation cohort, which consisted of roughly 120 subjects and was separate from the first cohort of 666 subjects. Using immunoSEQ multiplex PCR, the repertoire was profiled, and TCRdb retains in-frame clones only, with some absent. The table lists roughly 100,000 clones, roughly 94% of them singletons, with roughly 0.82% in the top ten. Turning to this clone: Antigen specificity is unknown.

The CDR3 is 15 amino acids. J was trimmed by 10 bases and V by 6 bases; bases with no gene match: 14. The germline V gene has CDR1 MNHEY and CDR2 SVGAGI. The specimen was PBMCs. The V and J genes are TRBV6-5 and TRBJ2-1; 8 bases align to TRBD2. The origin of this receptor is a young woman in good health and CMV-seronegative. In DNA, the CDR3 is TGTGCCAGCAGCCAAAGCGGGGGCCCTCAACGGGAGCAGTTCTTC. It is translated as CASSQSGGPQREQFF.